This TCR beta chain is drawn from a study of shared clonotypes between healthy human individuals. The CDR3 runs 15 residues. The germline gives CDR1 MGHRA, CDR2 YSYEKL. Study results and limitations: It was the few donors that limited the genetic and exposure-history diversity represented. The sampled material consisted only of blood, and tissue repertoires are likely to differ.

Method: immunoSEQ multiplex PCR; TCRdb's copy keeps in-frame clones and lacks some. The table has roughly 300,000 clones, around 86% seen once. Comment on this clone: Antigen specificity is unknown. A junction boundary mismatches the germline segment, possibly from a read error.

This TCR came from a man aged 18 to 30 in good health. The material sequenced was memory CD8+ T cells sorted from blood. The subset was: CD45RO+ cells pooled with CCR7-negative TemRA cells. This chain joins TRBV4-1 and TRBJ2-7, with D tentatively TRBD1 (5 bases). The CDR3 nucleotides are TGCGCCAGCAGCCACGGGCTACAGGCGTCCTCCGAGCAGTACTTC. Translating gives CASSHGLQASSEQYF.